The clone carrying this T cell receptor (beta chain) has just one count. In the authors' methods: Estimates of nucleated cell counts were drawn from the amplification of reference gene primers. Sequencing used immunoSEQ multiplex PCR; TCRdb keeps in-frame clones, though not all of them. V, J and clone size were drawn from that table, and D and trimming were deduced from the DNA. The sample consists of more than 300,000 clones, more than 70% of them appearing once. The data are from a study of blood T cell repertoires in COVID-19. Study-level information: Some COVID-19 samples were acute and others convalescent; all came from the United States, Italy and Spain. T cells, B-cell-depleted T cells, or PBMCs supplied cDNA or gDNA.

Input material: peripheral blood. The clonotype was recovered from a woman between 45 and 60 years old with acute or convalescent COVID-19.

The CDR3 coding sequence is TGTGCCAGCAGCCATAAGGGCGGGGGCCTGCTCACAGATACGCAGTATTTT. Encoded protein: CASSHKGGGLLTDTQYF. V usage is TRBV7-9 and J usage is TRBJ2-3; possible D gene TRBD2, 7 bases. Germline V gene sequence: CDR1 SEHNR, CDR2 FQNEAQ (reference sequence). V shed 5 bases and J shed 2 bases, with 20 bases lying between them. This CDR3 spans 17 amino acids.